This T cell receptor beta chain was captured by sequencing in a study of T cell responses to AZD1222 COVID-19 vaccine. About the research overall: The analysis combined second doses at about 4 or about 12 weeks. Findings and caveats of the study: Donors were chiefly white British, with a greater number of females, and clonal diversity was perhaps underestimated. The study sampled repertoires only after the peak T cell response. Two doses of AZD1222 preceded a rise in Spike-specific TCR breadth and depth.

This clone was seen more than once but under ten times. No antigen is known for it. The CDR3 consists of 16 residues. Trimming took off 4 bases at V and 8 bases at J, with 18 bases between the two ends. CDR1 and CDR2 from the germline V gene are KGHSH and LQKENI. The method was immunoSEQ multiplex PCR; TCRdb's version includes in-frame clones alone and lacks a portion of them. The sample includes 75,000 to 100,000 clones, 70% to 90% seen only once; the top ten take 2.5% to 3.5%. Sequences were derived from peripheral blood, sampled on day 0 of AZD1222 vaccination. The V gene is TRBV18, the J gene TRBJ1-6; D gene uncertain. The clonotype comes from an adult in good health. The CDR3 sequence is CASSQTRTNEDSPLHF. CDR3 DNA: TGTGCCAGCTCACAAACTCGGACGAATGAGGATTCACCCCTCCACTTT.